At least ten counts were recorded for the clone carrying this T cell receptor (beta chain). The antigen is not known. Germline CDR1 MNHNS, CDR2 SASEGT. The CDR3 has 17 amino acids. V was clipped by 10 bases and J by 7 bases; unmatched bases: 19. Indicated time point: newly diagnosed GD, antithyroid drugs for less than 3 months. PBMC-extracted RNA yielded the TCR library. Peripheral blood, at approximately 10 milliliters, went into EDTA tubes. This sample was included in a study of regulatory T cells in long-lasting Graves disease. Broader study findings: Results may be inaccurate due to the small sample size. Between persistent patients, fewer than 3,500 public clonotypes were shared, exceeding the 800 to 1,000 shared between new patients.

In building TCR beta libraries, iRepertoire HTBI primers were used together with Arm-PCR of CDR3 regions. TCRdb re-called the multiplex PCR reads with MiXCR, one entry per CDR3 protein. The table has about half a million distinct CDR3 sequences, more than 10% seen once. The same data also contributed to another study, on T cells in Graves' hyperthyroidism and ophthalmopathy. From that study: The patients, who ranged from 18 to 65 in age, presented with newly diagnosed hyperthyroidism lasting under 2 months.

The chain recombines TRBV6-1 with TRBJ2-7, with 13 positions matching TRBD2. The origin of this receptor is a woman younger than 45 with Graves disease. Sequenced material: peripheral blood mononuclear cells (PBMCs), taken at new diagnosis, from a patient treated with antithyroid drugs. CDR3 sequence (DNA): TGTGCCATCCGCGGACTAGCGGGAGTGGGTCGTTACTGGGAGCAGTACTTC. Protein sequence: CAIRGLAGVGRYWEQYF.